Listed below are T cell receptor beta chains from one sample, sequenced in a study of cytomegalovirus exposure and HLA in healthy donors. Sequencing was performed with immunoSEQ multiplex PCR; in TCRdb, only in-frame clones are kept and a portion is missing. The repertoire holds over 150,000 clones, with approximately 89% as singletons. Source material: PBMCs. Every receptor here comes from a woman between 18 and 29 years old in good health and CMV-seropositive. The CDR3 runs from the conserved cysteine through the conserved F or W. A D gene is named only where the DNA matches it firmly. Size tells how often a clone was seen (once, few, many) or the class of an expanded clone, and some rows leave it out.

CDR3 DNA: TGTGCCATCAGGCCGCTGGGGGGCGAGCAGTACTTC
CDR3 protein: CAIRPLGGEQYF
D gene: -
clone size: -
J gene: TRBJ2-7
V gene: TRBV6-5
CDR3 length: 12

CDR3 DNA: TGTGCCAGCAGCACGACTCCGAGCTCCTACAATGAGCAGTTCTTC
CDR3 protein: CASSTTPSSYNEQFF
D gene: -
clone size: -
J gene: TRBJ2-1
V gene: TRBV2
CDR3 length: 15

CDR3 DNA: TGTGCCAGCAGCCTGGGACAGGGTCTGAACGAGCAGTACTTC
CDR3 protein: CASSLGQGLNEQYF
D gene: TRBD1
clone size: -
J gene: TRBJ2-7
V gene: TRBV5-4
CDR3 length: 14

CDR3 DNA: TGTGCCAGCAGTTTATCCGGAGGAGGTACCTACGAGCAGTACTTC
CDR3 protein: CASSLSGGGTYEQYF
D gene: -
clone size: -
J gene: TRBJ2-7
V gene: TRBV27
CDR3 length: 15

CDR3 DNA: TGTGCCAGCTCATCGGGACAGGCTAACTATGGCTACACCTTC
CDR3 protein: CASSSGQANYGYTF
D gene: TRBD1
clone size: -
J gene: TRBJ1-2
V gene: TRBV18
CDR3 length: 14

CDR3 DNA: TGTGCCAGCAGCCCCTACTCTGGGGCCAACGTCCTGACTTTC
CDR3 protein: CASSPYSGANVLTF
D gene: -
clone size: -
J gene: TRBJ2-6
V gene: TRBV6-5
CDR3 length: 14

CDR3 DNA: TGTGCCAGCTCACAGACAGGGGGGGACATTCAGTACTTC
CDR3 protein: CASSQTGGDIQYF
D gene: TRBD1
clone size: -
J gene: TRBJ2-4
V gene: TRBV18
CDR3 length: 13

CDR3 DNA: TGCGCCAGCAGCTTGGGACAGGGGGCAACTAATGAAAAACTGTTTTTT
CDR3 protein: CASSLGQGATNEKLFF
D gene: TRBD1
clone size: -
J gene: TRBJ1-4
V gene: TRBV5-1
CDR3 length: 16

CDR3 DNA: TGTGCCTGGAGTGTACTAGCGGGAGTTATCGCCGGGGAGCTGTTTTTT
CDR3 protein: CAWSVLAGVIAGELFF
D gene: TRBD2
clone size: -
J gene: TRBJ2-2
V gene: TRBV30
CDR3 length: 16

CDR3 DNA: TGTGCCAGTAGTATCCCGAACAGCTACGAGCAGTACTTC
CDR3 protein: CASSIPNSYEQYF
D gene: -
clone size: -
J gene: TRBJ2-7
V gene: TRBV19
CDR3 length: 13

CDR3 DNA: TGTGCCAGCAGCTTAGGCATCGGGGGATACAATGAGCAGTTCTTC
CDR3 protein: CASSLGIGGYNEQFF
D gene: -
clone size: -
J gene: TRBJ2-1
V gene: TRBV11-3
CDR3 length: 15

CDR3 DNA: TGTGCCAGCAGCCTACGAGAACCTCCGGGACAGGGATACTACAATGAGCAGTTCTTC
CDR3 protein: CASSLREPPGQGYYNEQFF
D gene: TRBD1
clone size: -
J gene: TRBJ2-1
V gene: TRBV9
CDR3 length: 19

CDR3 DNA: TGCGCCAGCAGCTTAAGCGGTGAGCAGTTCTTC
CDR3 protein: CASSLSGEQFF
D gene: -
clone size: -
J gene: TRBJ2-1
V gene: TRBV5-1
CDR3 length: 11

CDR3 DNA: TGCAGCGTTGGGGACTTCTACGAGCAGTACTTC
CDR3 protein: CSVGDFYEQYF
D gene: -
clone size: once
J gene: TRBJ2-7
V gene: TRBV29-1
CDR3 length: 11

CDR3 DNA: TGTGCCAGCAGTCGTTTAGGGGCAGATACGCAGTATTTT
CDR3 protein: CASSRLGADTQYF
D gene: -
clone size: -
J gene: TRBJ2-3
V gene: TRBV27
CDR3 length: 13

CDR3 DNA: TGTGCCAGCAGTTTACTGACAGGGTCTGACACCTTC
CDR3 protein: CASSLLTGSDTF
D gene: TRBD1
clone size: few
J gene: TRBJ1-2
V gene: TRBV28
CDR3 length: 12

CDR3 DNA: TGTGCCAGTAGGGCACAGAGCTCCTACGAGCAGTACTTC
CDR3 protein: CASRAQSSYEQYF
D gene: -
clone size: -
J gene: TRBJ2-7
V gene: TRBV19
CDR3 length: 13

CDR3 DNA: TGTGCCAGCTCACCACTAGCGTCCCAGAACGCCGGGGAGCTGTTTTTT
CDR3 protein: CASSPLASQNAGELFF
D gene: -
clone size: once
J gene: TRBJ2-2
V gene: TRBV18
CDR3 length: 16

CDR3 DNA: TGTGCCAGCAGCTTAGATGGTAGCGGGAACAGGGGGACCCAGTACTTC
CDR3 protein: CASSLDGSGNRGTQYF
D gene: -
clone size: -
J gene: TRBJ2-5
V gene: TRBV7-9
CDR3 length: 16

CDR3 DNA: TGTGCCAGCAGCCAGTGGGGGCCGCGGGATACGCAGTATTTT
CDR3 protein: CASSQWGPRDTQYF
D gene: -
clone size: -
J gene: TRBJ2-3
V gene: TRBV4-2
CDR3 length: 14

CDR3 DNA: TGTGCCAGCAGTTTATCGAGGCAGTCGTCCTACACAGATACGCAGTATTTT
CDR3 protein: CASSLSRQSSYTDTQYF
D gene: -
clone size: -
J gene: TRBJ2-3
V gene: TRBV27
CDR3 length: 17

CDR3 DNA: TGCGCCAGCCGCCCTCTCGGCACAGGGGTCGACTACGAGCAGTACTTC
CDR3 protein: CASRPLGTGVDYEQYF
D gene: TRBD1
clone size: -
J gene: TRBJ2-7
V gene: TRBV5-1
CDR3 length: 16

CDR3 DNA: TGTGCCAGCAGTTTGGGAACTAGCGGGACCAATGAGCAGTTCTTC
CDR3 protein: CASSLGTSGTNEQFF
D gene: TRBD2
clone size: once
J gene: TRBJ2-1
V gene: TRBV27
CDR3 length: 15

CDR3 DNA: TGCGCCAGCAGCCCGAGCGGGAACACTGAAGCTTTCTTT
CDR3 protein: CASSPSGNTEAFF
D gene: -
clone size: -
J gene: TRBJ1-1
V gene: TRBV5-1
CDR3 length: 13

CDR3 DNA: TGCGCCAGCAGCCAGGGCCCGAGCGGGAGGGCGGACACCGGGGAGCTGTTTTTT
CDR3 protein: CASSQGPSGRADTGELFF
D gene: TRBD2
clone size: -
J gene: TRBJ2-2
V gene: TRBV4-3
CDR3 length: 18

CDR3 DNA: TGTGCCAGCAGTAGACCGACAGGGCGCGAGCAGTACTTC
CDR3 protein: CASSRPTGREQYF
D gene: TRBD1
clone size: -
J gene: TRBJ2-7
V gene: TRBV28
CDR3 length: 13

CDR3 DNA: TGTGCCAGCATCGACAGAAGACACGAGCAGTACTTC
CDR3 protein: CASIDRRHEQYF
D gene: -
clone size: -
J gene: TRBJ2-7
V gene: TRBV28
CDR3 length: 12

CDR3 DNA: TGTGCCAGTAGTGCCACTGGGGGCGCAATCACCGGGGAGCTGTTTTTT
CDR3 protein: CASSATGGAITGELFF
D gene: -
clone size: -
J gene: TRBJ2-2
V gene: TRBV19
CDR3 length: 16

CDR3 DNA: TGCGCCAGCAGCCAGCTGACTAGCGGCACAGATACGCAGTATTTT
CDR3 protein: CASSQLTSGTDTQYF
D gene: TRBD2
clone size: -
J gene: TRBJ2-3
V gene: TRBV4-1
CDR3 length: 15

CDR3 DNA: TGTGCCAGCCGGGGGGAGCGGGGCGGTCCCTATGGCTACACCTTC
CDR3 protein: CASRGERGGPYGYTF
D gene: -
clone size: -
J gene: TRBJ1-2
V gene: TRBV28
CDR3 length: 15

CDR3 DNA: TGTGCCATCAGTCCAGACAGGGGGTCCTACAATGAGCAGTTCTTC
CDR3 protein: CAISPDRGSYNEQFF
D gene: TRBD1
clone size: -
J gene: TRBJ2-1
V gene: TRBV10-3
CDR3 length: 15

CDR3 DNA: TGTGCCAGCAGTTTTCACTACCCAAAGAGAGCGGGAGGCACGTACCAAGAGACCCAGTACTTC
CDR3 protein: CASSFHYPKRAGGTYQETQYF
D gene: TRBD2
clone size: -
J gene: TRBJ2-5
V gene: TRBV27
CDR3 length: 21

CDR3 DNA: TGCGCCAGCAGCTTGCAGTCCCTGCCCACCGGGGAGCTGTTTTTT
CDR3 protein: CASSLQSLPTGELFF
D gene: -
clone size: -
J gene: TRBJ2-2
V gene: TRBV5-1
CDR3 length: 15

CDR3 DNA: TGTGCCAGCATCGCCCCCGCCGGGATGATGGGGCAGCCCCAGCATTTT
CDR3 protein: CASIAPAGMMGQPQHF
D gene: -
clone size: few
J gene: TRBJ1-5
V gene: TRBV28
CDR3 length: 16

CDR3 DNA: TGCAGCCTAACCGGGACTAGCGGGAGTACGGGGAACAATGAGCAGTTCTTC
CDR3 protein: CSLTGTSGSTGNNEQFF
D gene: TRBD2
clone size: few
J gene: TRBJ2-1
V gene: TRBV29-1
CDR3 length: 17

CDR3 DNA: TGTGCCAGCAGTTCTCATGGCCTAGCGGGCCTCTACTCTGGGGCCAACGTCCTGACTTTC
CDR3 protein: CASSSHGLAGLYSGANVLTF
D gene: TRBD2
clone size: -
J gene: TRBJ2-6
V gene: TRBV27
CDR3 length: 20

CDR3 DNA: TGCGCCAGCCGAGTGAGGTGGGACACCGGGGAGCTGTTTTTT
CDR3 protein: CASRVRWDTGELFF
D gene: -
clone size: -
J gene: TRBJ2-2
V gene: TRBV10-1
CDR3 length: 14

CDR3 DNA: TGTGCCTGGACGTCCGGGATGAACACTGAAGCTTTCTTT
CDR3 protein: CAWTSGMNTEAFF
D gene: -
clone size: -
J gene: TRBJ1-1
V gene: TRBV30
CDR3 length: 13

CDR3 DNA: TGTGCCAGCAGCTTAAACAGGGGAGAGACCCAGTACTTC
CDR3 protein: CASSLNRGETQYF
D gene: TRBD1
clone size: -
J gene: TRBJ2-5
V gene: TRBV7-9
CDR3 length: 13